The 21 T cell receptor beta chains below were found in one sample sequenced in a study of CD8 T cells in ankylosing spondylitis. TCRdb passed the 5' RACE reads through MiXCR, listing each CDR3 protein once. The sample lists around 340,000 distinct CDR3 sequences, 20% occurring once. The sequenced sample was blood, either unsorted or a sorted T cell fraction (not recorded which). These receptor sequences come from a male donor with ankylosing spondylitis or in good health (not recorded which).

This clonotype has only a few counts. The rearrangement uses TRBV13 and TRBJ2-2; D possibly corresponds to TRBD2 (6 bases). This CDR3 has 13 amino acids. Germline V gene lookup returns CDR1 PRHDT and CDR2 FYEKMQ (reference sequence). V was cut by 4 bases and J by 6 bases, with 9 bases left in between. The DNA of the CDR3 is TGTGCCAGCAGCTCCGGGACTCCCGGGGAGCTGTTTTTT. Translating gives CASSSGTPGELFF.

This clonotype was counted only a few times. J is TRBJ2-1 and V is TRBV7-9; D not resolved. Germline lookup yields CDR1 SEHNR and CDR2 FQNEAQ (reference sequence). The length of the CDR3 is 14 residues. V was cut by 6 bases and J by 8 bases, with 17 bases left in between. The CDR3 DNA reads TGTGCCAGCAGTCCCCCCGTTATGGTATATGAGCAGTTCTTC. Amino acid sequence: CASSPPVMVYEQFF.

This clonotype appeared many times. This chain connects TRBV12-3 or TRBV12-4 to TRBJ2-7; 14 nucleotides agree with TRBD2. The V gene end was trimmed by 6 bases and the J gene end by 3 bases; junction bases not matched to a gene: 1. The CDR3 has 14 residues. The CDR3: CASRGTSGGYEQYF. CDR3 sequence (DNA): TGTGCCAGCAGGGGGACTAGCGGGGGCTACGAGCAGTACTTC.

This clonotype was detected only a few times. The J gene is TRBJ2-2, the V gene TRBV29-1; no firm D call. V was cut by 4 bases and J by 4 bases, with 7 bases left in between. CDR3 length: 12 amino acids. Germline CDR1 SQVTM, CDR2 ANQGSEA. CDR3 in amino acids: CSVVVPTGELFF. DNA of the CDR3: TGCAGCGTTGTCGTCCCCACCGGGGAGCTGTTTTTT.

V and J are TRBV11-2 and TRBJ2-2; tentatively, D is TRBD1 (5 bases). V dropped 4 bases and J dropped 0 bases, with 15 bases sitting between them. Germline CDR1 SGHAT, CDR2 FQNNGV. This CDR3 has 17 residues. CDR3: CASSSPPDKANTGELFF. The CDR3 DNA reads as TGTGCCAGCAGCTCCCCTCCGGACAAAGCGAACACCGGGGAGCTGTTTTTT.

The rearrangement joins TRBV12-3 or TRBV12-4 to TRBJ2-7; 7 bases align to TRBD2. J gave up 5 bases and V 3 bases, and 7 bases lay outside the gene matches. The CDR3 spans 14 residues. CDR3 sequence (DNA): TGTGCCAGCAGTTTTGGCCCGGGAGGAGACGAGCAGTACTTC. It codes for CASSFGPGGDEQYF.

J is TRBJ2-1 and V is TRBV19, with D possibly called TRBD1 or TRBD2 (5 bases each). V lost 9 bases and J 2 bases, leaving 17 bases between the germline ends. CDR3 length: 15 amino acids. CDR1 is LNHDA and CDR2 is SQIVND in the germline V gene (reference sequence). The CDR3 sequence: CASRKGTATYNEQFF. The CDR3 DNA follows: TGTGCCAGCAGAAAGGGGACCGCCACCTACAATGAGCAGTTCTTC.

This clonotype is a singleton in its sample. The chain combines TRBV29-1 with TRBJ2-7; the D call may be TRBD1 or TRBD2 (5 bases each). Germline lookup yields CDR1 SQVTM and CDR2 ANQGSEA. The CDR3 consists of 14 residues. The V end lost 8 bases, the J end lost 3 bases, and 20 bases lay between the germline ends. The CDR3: CSIVGRDGSYEQYF. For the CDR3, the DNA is TGCAGCATTGTAGGCAGGGATGGGAGCTACGAGCAGTACTTC.

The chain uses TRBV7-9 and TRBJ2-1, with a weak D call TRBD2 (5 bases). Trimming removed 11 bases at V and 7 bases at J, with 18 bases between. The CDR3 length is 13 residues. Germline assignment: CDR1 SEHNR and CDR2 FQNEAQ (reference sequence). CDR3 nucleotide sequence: TGTGCCTCCGCCCCGGGCGGAGGAAATGAGCAGTTCTTC. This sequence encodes CASAPGGGNEQFF.

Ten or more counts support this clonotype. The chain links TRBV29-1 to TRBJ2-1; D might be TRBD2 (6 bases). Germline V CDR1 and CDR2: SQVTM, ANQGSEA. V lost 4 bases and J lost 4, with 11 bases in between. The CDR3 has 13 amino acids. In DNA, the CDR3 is TGCAGCGTTGTGCTAGCGACTTACAATGAGCAGTTCTTC. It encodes CSVVLATYNEQFF.

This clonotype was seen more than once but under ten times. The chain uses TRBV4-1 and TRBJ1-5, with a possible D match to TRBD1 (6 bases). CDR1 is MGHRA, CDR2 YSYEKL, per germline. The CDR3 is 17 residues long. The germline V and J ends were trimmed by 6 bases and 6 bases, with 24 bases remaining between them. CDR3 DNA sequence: TGCGCCAGCAGGCAAACCTTGGGAGGCAGGGGAGGTCAGCCCCAGCATTTT. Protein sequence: CASRQTLGGRGGQPQHF.

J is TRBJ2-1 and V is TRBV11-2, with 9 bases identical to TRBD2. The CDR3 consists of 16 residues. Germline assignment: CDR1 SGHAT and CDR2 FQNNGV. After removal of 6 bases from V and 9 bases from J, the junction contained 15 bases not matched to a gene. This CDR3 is CASSPHPSGERGEQFF. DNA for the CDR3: TGTGCCAGCAGTCCCCACCCTAGCGGGGAGCGGGGTGAGCAGTTCTTC.

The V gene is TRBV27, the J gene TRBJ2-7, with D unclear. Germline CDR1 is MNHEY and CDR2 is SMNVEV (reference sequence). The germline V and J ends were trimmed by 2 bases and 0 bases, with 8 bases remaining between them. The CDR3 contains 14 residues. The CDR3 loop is CASSLRSSSYEQYF. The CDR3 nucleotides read TGTGCCAGCAGTTTAAGGTCCAGCTCCTACGAGCAGTACTTC.

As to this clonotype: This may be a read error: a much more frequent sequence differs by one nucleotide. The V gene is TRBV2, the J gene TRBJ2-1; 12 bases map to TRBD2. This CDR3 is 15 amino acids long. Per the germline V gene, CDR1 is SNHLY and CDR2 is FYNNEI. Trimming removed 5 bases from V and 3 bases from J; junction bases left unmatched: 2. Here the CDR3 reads CASSTTSGGYNEQFF. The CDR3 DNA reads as TGTGCCAGCAGTACGACTAGCGGGGGCTACAATGAGCAGTTCTTC. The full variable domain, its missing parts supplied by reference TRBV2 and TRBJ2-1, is EPEVTQTPSHQVTQMGQEVILRCVPISNHLYFYWYRQILGQKVEFLVSFYNNEISEKSEIFDDQFSVERPDGSNFTLKIRSTKLEDSAMYFCASSTTSGGYNEQFFGPGTRLTVL.

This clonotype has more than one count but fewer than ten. The CDR3 nucleotides are TGTGCCAGCAGCTCGACGGGGGGCAAGGCCCAGCATTTT. It specifies CASSSTGGKAQHF. The chain combines TRBV5-6 with TRBJ1-5, with D possibly TRBD1 on 6 matching bases. This CDR3 has 13 amino acids. V lost 3 bases, J lost 11 bases, and 15 bases lay in between. Per the germline V gene, CDR1 is SGHDT and CDR2 is YYEEEE.

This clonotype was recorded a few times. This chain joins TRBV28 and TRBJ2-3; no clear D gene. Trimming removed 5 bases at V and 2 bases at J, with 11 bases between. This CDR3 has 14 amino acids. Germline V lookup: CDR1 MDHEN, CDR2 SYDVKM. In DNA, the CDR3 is TGTGCCAGCAGTCAACGGTCCTACACAGATACGCAGTATTTT. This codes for CASSQRSYTDTQYF.

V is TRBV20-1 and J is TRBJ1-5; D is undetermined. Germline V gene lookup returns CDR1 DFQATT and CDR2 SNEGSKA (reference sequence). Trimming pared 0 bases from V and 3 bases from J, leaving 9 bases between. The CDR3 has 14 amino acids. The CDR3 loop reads CSARESRANQPQHF. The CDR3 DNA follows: TGCAGTGCTAGAGAGTCTAGGGCCAATCAGCCCCAGCATTTT.

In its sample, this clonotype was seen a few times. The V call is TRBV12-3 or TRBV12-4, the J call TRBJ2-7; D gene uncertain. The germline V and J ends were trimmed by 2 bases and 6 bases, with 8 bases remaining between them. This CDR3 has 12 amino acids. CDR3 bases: TGTGCCAGCAGTTTATTTGGCTCCGAGCAGTACTTC. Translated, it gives CASSLFGSEQYF.

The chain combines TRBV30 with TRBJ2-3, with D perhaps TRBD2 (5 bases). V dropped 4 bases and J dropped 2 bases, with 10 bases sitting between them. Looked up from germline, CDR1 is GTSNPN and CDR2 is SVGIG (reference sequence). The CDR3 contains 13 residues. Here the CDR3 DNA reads TGTGCCTGGAACTTGGACTTCACAGATACGCAGTATTTT. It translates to CAWNLDFTDTQYF. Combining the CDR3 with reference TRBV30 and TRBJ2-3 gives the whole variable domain SQTIHQWPATLVQPVGSPLSLECTVEGTSNPNLYWYRQAAGRGLQLLFYSVGIGQISSEVPQNLSASRPQDRQFILSSKKLLLSDSGFYLCAWNLDFTDTQYFGPGTRLTVL.

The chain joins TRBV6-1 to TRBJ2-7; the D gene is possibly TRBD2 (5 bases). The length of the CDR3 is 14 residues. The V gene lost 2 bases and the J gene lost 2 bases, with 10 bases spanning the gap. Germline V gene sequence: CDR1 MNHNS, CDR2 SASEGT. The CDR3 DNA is TGTGCCAGCAGTGAACCGGGGATGGCCTACGAGCAGTACTTC. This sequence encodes CASSEPGMAYEQYF.

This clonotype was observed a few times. This CDR3 reads CASSPWTGGKQFF. CDR3 nucleotide sequence: TGTGCCAGCAGCCCGTGGACAGGGGGGAAGCAGTTCTTC. J is TRBJ2-1 and V is TRBV7-9; 10 bases are shared with TRBD1. CDR3 length: 13 residues. In germline, CDR1 is SEHNR, CDR2 FQNEAQ (reference sequence). J lost 11 bases, V lost 5 bases, and 6 bases had no gene match.